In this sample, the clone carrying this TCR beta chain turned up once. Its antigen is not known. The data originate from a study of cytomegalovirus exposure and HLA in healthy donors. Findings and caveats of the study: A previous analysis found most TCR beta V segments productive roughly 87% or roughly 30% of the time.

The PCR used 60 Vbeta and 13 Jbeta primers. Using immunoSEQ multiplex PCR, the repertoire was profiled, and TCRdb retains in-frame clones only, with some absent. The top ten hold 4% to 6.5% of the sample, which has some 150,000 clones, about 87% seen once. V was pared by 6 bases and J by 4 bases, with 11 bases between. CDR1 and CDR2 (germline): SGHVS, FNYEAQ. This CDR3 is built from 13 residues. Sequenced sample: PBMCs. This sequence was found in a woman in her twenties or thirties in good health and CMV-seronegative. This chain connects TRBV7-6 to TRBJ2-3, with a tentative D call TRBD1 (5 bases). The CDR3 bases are TGTGCCAGCAGGACTGGGGCGGCAGATACGCAGTATTTT. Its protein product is CASRTGAADTQYF.